The 5 T cell receptor beta chains listed next were all sequenced from one sample in a study of blood T cell repertoires in COVID-19. Measured with immunoSEQ multiplex PCR; TCRdb has only the in-frame clones, and not every one. The sample lists approximately 360,000 clones, roughly 86% occurring once. Material: PBMCs or T cells enriched from blood (not recorded which). The receptors derive from a man aged 35-49 years in a cohort exposed to, infected with or recovered from COVID-19 (not recorded which).

The chain uses TRBV10-3 and TRBJ1-1; TRBD1 agrees at 9 bases. The ends lost 7 bases at V and 0 bases at J; junction bases unmatched: 9. Germline CDR1 ENHRY, CDR2 SYGVKD. This CDR3 comprises 16 residues. In nucleotides, the CDR3 is TGTGCCATCACGAGGGACAGGGTCCGGATGAACACTGAAGCTTTCTTT. Translating gives CAITRDRVRMNTEAFF.

CDR3 sequence (DNA): TGTGCCAGCAGTTTTCGGGGATCACCCCTCCACTTT. Translation gives CASSFRGSPLHF. The chain joins TRBV27 to TRBJ1-6; D gene uncertain. The CDR3 consists of 12 residues. Per the germline V gene, CDR1 is MNHEY and CDR2 is SMNVEV (reference sequence). V shed 3 bases and J shed 10 bases, with 7 bases lying between them.

The chain links TRBV2 to TRBJ2-1; possibly TRBD1 for D (5 bases). Per germline, CDR1 SNHLY and CDR2 FYNNEI. This CDR3 region has 12 residues. The germline V and J ends were trimmed by 6 bases and 8 bases, with 11 bases remaining between them. CDR3 sequence: CASSAQDDEQFF. CDR3 coding DNA: TGTGCCAGCAGCGCACAGGACGATGAGCAGTTCTTC.

The chain uses TRBV4-1 and TRBJ1-5; D might be TRBD1 (5 bases). Per germline, CDR1 MGHRA and CDR2 YSYEKL. V was clipped by 4 bases and J by 3 bases, with 13 bases between them. This CDR3 comprises 15 residues. CDR3 loop: CASSPGGALNQPQHF. For the CDR3, the DNA is TGCGCCAGCAGCCCCGGAGGGGCCCTCAATCAGCCCCAGCATTTT.

CDR3 bases: TGTGCCAGCAGCAGCTACGGGACTAGCGGGAGTGAGACCCAGTACTTC. Protein: CASSSYGTSGSETQYF. The genes are TRBV7-8 and TRBJ2-5; TRBD2 aligns across 14 bases. Germline-derived CDR1 and CDR2 are SGHVS and FQNEAQ. Unmatched junction bases numbered 7, after V lost 5 bases and J lost 5 bases. This CDR3 spans 16 amino acids.